A selection of T cell receptor beta chains follows, all from one sample in a study of blood T cell repertoires in COVID-19. Sequenced by immunoSEQ multiplex PCR; TCRdb stores in-frame clones only, minus some. Among about 200,000 clones listed, 84% were seen once. Material for sequencing was peripheral blood. These receptors were collected from a human donor in a cohort sampled during active COVID-19. The CDR3 runs from the conserved cysteine through the conserved F or W. Each record gives: J gene, clone size, D gene, V gene, CDR3 DNA, CDR3 protein. The D gene is left open where the match is weak. The size of a clone is reported for some rows only, either as once, few or many, or as a class for expanded clones.

j_gene: TRBJ2-6
abundance: once
d_gene: NA
v_gene: TRBV5-1
CDR3nt: TGCGCCAGCAGGAGTGCGGGTGCTGGGGCCAACGTCCTGACTTTC
CDR3aa: CASRSAGAGANVLTF

j_gene: TRBJ2-3
abundance: NA
d_gene: TRBD2
v_gene: TRBV11-2
CDR3nt: TGTGCCAGCAGCTTAGCGACTAGCGGGAGGATTTTAGTGCAGTATTTT
CDR3aa: CASSLATSGRILVQYF

j_gene: TRBJ2-7
abundance: NA
d_gene: NA
v_gene: TRBV13
CDR3nt: TGTGCCAGCAGCGAAGAGAGGTCCTACGAGCAGTACTTC
CDR3aa: CASSEERSYEQYF

j_gene: TRBJ2-7
abundance: NA
d_gene: NA
v_gene: TRBV5-5
CDR3nt: TGTGCCAGCAGCTTGGTTGCGGCCTCCTACGAGCAGTACTTC
CDR3aa: CASSLVAASYEQYF

j_gene: TRBJ2-7
abundance: once
d_gene: TRBD1
v_gene: TRBV5-1
CDR3nt: TGCGCCAGCAGCTCCGGGACAGGGGGACACGAGCAGTACTTC
CDR3aa: CASSSGTGGHEQYF

j_gene: TRBJ2-7
abundance: NA
d_gene: TRBD2
v_gene: TRBV18
CDR3nt: TGTGCCAGCTCCAAGCGGGACGGTAGCGAGCAGTACTTC
CDR3aa: CASSKRDGSEQYF

j_gene: TRBJ1-6
abundance: NA
d_gene: TRBD1
v_gene: TRBV28
CDR3nt: TGTGCCAGCAGACCGGGACAGGTCAATTCACCCCTCCACTTT
CDR3aa: CASRPGQVNSPLHF

j_gene: TRBJ1-2
abundance: NA
d_gene: NA
v_gene: TRBV5-1
CDR3nt: TGCGCCAGCAGCTTGCCTCAGGCTCGCGGGTACTATGGCTACACCTTC
CDR3aa: CASSLPQARGYYGYTF

j_gene: TRBJ2-3
abundance: few
d_gene: TRBD2
v_gene: TRBV2
CDR3nt: TGTGCCAGCAGGAGACTAGCGGTAGGATCAGATACGCAGTATTTT
CDR3aa: CASRRLAVGSDTQYF

j_gene: TRBJ2-5
abundance: NA
d_gene: TRBD1
v_gene: TRBV2
CDR3nt: TGTGCCAGCAGTCTCGAATCGGCAGGGGGAGAGACCCAGTACTTC
CDR3aa: CASSLESAGGETQYF

j_gene: TRBJ2-7
abundance: few
d_gene: TRBD1
v_gene: TRBV28
CDR3nt: TGTGCCAGCAGATCGCGACAGGGAGCCTACGAGCAGTACTTC
CDR3aa: CASRSRQGAYEQYF

j_gene: TRBJ1-1
abundance: NA
d_gene: NA
v_gene: TRBV15
CDR3nt: TGTGCCACCAGCAGAACAGGGATGGGGGAAGCTTTCTTT
CDR3aa: CATSRTGMGEAFF

j_gene: TRBJ2-3
abundance: NA
d_gene: NA
v_gene: TRBV5-1
CDR3nt: TGCGCCAGCAGCTTGGGAGGGCCCAGCACAGATACGCAGTATTTT
CDR3aa: CASSLGGPSTDTQYF

j_gene: TRBJ1-1
abundance: NA
d_gene: NA
v_gene: TRBV12-3/TRBV12-4
CDR3nt: TGTGCCAGCAGTTTAACGGGGGTATCTGAAGCTTTCTTT
CDR3aa: CASSLTGVSEAFF

j_gene: TRBJ2-7
abundance: NA
d_gene: NA
v_gene: TRBV3-1/TRBV3-2
CDR3nt: TGTGCCAGCAGCCAAGGGACTATACTTGAGCAGTACTTC
CDR3aa: CASSQGTILEQYF

j_gene: TRBJ2-7
abundance: NA
d_gene: NA
v_gene: TRBV6-5
CDR3nt: TGTGCCATCCAGGGTGTAGTGGACGAGCAGTACTTC
CDR3aa: CAIQGVVDEQYF

j_gene: TRBJ2-1
abundance: NA
d_gene: NA
v_gene: TRBV28
CDR3nt: TGTGCCAGCAGTTCGGCGGGATCAATTTACAATGAGCAGTTCTTC
CDR3aa: CASSSAGSIYNEQFF

j_gene: TRBJ2-7
abundance: once
d_gene: NA
v_gene: TRBV5-5
CDR3nt: TGTGCCAGCGGTCTTATGGAGTTCGGTCGTGGGGGCTTCGACTACGAGCAGTACTTC
CDR3aa: CASGLMEFGRGGFDYEQYF

j_gene: TRBJ2-3
abundance: NA
d_gene: TRBD2
v_gene: TRBV3-1/TRBV3-2
CDR3nt: TGTGCCAGCAGCCCCCGGACTAGCGGGGTCACAGATACGCAGTATTTT
CDR3aa: CASSPRTSGVTDTQYF

j_gene: TRBJ2-1
abundance: NA
d_gene: NA
v_gene: TRBV19
CDR3nt: TGTGCCAGTAGTATAGGCCCCAGCTCCTACAATGAGCAGTTCTTC
CDR3aa: CASSIGPSSYNEQFF

j_gene: TRBJ2-2
abundance: NA
d_gene: TRBD2
v_gene: TRBV11-2
CDR3nt: TGTGCCAGCAGCCCCAGGATCGCGGGAGGACCGGGTAGAACCGGGGAGCTGTTTTTT
CDR3aa: CASSPRIAGGPGRTGELFF

j_gene: TRBJ2-7
abundance: NA
d_gene: NA
v_gene: TRBV24-1
CDR3nt: TGTGCCACCCCCATCAGGAACAGGCGCCACTCCTACGAGCAGTACTTC
CDR3aa: CATPIRNRRHSYEQYF

j_gene: TRBJ1-4
abundance: NA
d_gene: NA
v_gene: TRBV27
CDR3nt: TGTGCCAGCAGTTTAGGGGAGGGTACAAAACTGTTTTTT
CDR3aa: CASSLGEGTKLFF

j_gene: TRBJ1-4
abundance: once
d_gene: NA
v_gene: TRBV7-8
CDR3nt: TGTGCCAGCAGCTTAGCGTTGAGTGCAACTAATGAAAAACTGTTTTTT
CDR3aa: CASSLALSATNEKLFF

j_gene: TRBJ1-1
abundance: NA
d_gene: NA
v_gene: TRBV5-1
CDR3nt: TGCGCCAGCAGCACCTCCTGGGAGGGGTACACTGAAGCTTTCTTT
CDR3aa: CASSTSWEGYTEAFF

j_gene: TRBJ1-6
abundance: NA
d_gene: NA
v_gene: TRBV2
CDR3nt: TGTGCCAGCAGTGGGGGAATGAGGGGGCCCCTCCACTTT
CDR3aa: CASSGGMRGPLHF

j_gene: TRBJ1-1
abundance: NA
d_gene: NA
v_gene: TRBV2
CDR3nt: TGTGCCAGCACCCTTCGGGGGGCGAACACTGAAGCTTTCTTT
CDR3aa: CASTLRGANTEAFF

j_gene: TRBJ2-2
abundance: NA
d_gene: NA
v_gene: TRBV21-1
CDR3nt: TGTGCCAGCGCAACTCCTAGCGGATACACCGGGGAGCTGTTTTTT
CDR3aa: CASATPSGYTGELFF

j_gene: TRBJ2-7
abundance: NA
d_gene: TRBD1
v_gene: TRBV27
CDR3nt: TGTGCCAGCAGTTTGGGACAGGACCTCTCCTACGAGCAGTACTTC
CDR3aa: CASSLGQDLSYEQYF

j_gene: TRBJ1-5
abundance: NA
d_gene: TRBD1
v_gene: TRBV7-8
CDR3nt: TGTGCCAGCAGCCCCGGGACAGAGGGCACCCCATATAGCAATCAGCCCCAGCATTTT
CDR3aa: CASSPGTEGTPYSNQPQHF

j_gene: TRBJ1-1
abundance: NA
d_gene: NA
v_gene: TRBV27
CDR3nt: TGTGCCAGCTTTCGGACAGTGAACACTGAAGCTTTCTTT
CDR3aa: CASFRTVNTEAFF

j_gene: TRBJ2-5
abundance: few
d_gene: TRBD1
v_gene: TRBV5-6
CDR3nt: TGTGCCAGCAGCTTGGGAGACAGGGGTCCCCGATCCGTACAAGAGACCCAGTACTTC
CDR3aa: CASSLGDRGPRSVQETQYF